The 13 T cell receptor beta chains below all came from one sample that was sequenced in a study of control samples from healthy donors and cancer patients. Measured with immunoSEQ multiplex PCR; TCRdb has only the in-frame clones, and not every one. Of around 41,000 clones detected, around 80% appear once; the ten largest clones hold around a fifth. Material: PBMCs. These receptors originate from a woman aged 55-69 years with lung cancer.

The chain carries TRBV7-6 and TRBJ2-7; 10 positions agree with TRBD1. V shed 5 bases, J shed 5 bases, and the junction held 6 bases outside the gene matches. Germline V CDR1 and CDR2: SGHVS, FNYEAQ. CDR3 length: 14 amino acids. CDR3 protein: CASSPGTGVHEQYF. CDR3 coding DNA: TGTGCCAGCAGCCCCGGGACAGGGGTCCACGAGCAGTACTTC.

This clone was recorded a few times. The chain's CDR3 is CASSWGQGRAFF. The CDR3 nucleotides read TGTGCCAGCAGCTGGGGACAGGGAAGAGCTTTCTTT. J is TRBJ1-1 and V is TRBV5-8; 9 nucleotides agree with TRBD1. CDR3 length equals 12 residues. The germline V gene has CDR1 SGHTS and CDR2 YDEGEE. The V gene end was trimmed by 3 bases and the J gene end by 10 bases; junction bases not matched to a gene: 4.

The chain is built from TRBV7-2 and TRBJ2-2; tentatively, D is TRBD2 (5 bases). Germline V gene lookup returns CDR1 SGHTA and CDR2 FQGNSA. The CDR3 is 16 residues long. V was shortened by 1 base and J by 4 bases, with 13 bases between the two germline ends. CDR3 sequence reads: CASSLERLGVTGELFF. CDR3 DNA: TGTGCCAGCAGCTTAGAGCGACTCGGGGTCACCGGGGAGCTGTTTTTT.

V usage is TRBV4-1 and J usage is TRBJ1-1; TRBD1 matches 7 bases. CDR1 and CDR2 from the germline V gene are MGHRA and YSYEKL. This CDR3 has 17 amino acids. The J segment lost 0 bases and the V segment lost 5 bases, leaving 12 bases of the junction unmatched. CDR3 sequence: CASSGDRERPLNTEAFF. As DNA, the CDR3 is TGCGCCAGCAGCGGGGACAGAGAAAGGCCCTTGAACACTGAAGCTTTCTTT.

This clone was counted between two and nine times. The chain uses TRBV30 and TRBJ1-5; D possibly corresponds to TRBD1 (5 bases). The CDR3 consists of 13 residues. The germline V and J ends were trimmed by 2 bases and 8 bases, with 13 bases remaining between them. Germline-derived CDR1 and CDR2 are GTSNPN and SVGIG (reference sequence). CDR3 sequence: CAWSSTVREPQHF. DNA of the CDR3: TGTGCCTGGAGTTCGACAGTACGGGAGCCCCAGCATTTT.

This clone occurred a few times. The rearrangement links TRBV18 to TRBJ1-5; D possibly corresponds to TRBD1 (6 bases). Germline V gene sequence: CDR1 KGHSH, CDR2 LQKENI. The CDR3 spans 16 residues. Trimming shortened V by 0 bases and J by 3 bases, and 12 bases separated the two germline ends. In nucleotides, the CDR3 is TGTGCCAGCTCACCACCGACGGCAGGGGACAATCAGCCCCAGCATTTT. Its protein is CASSPPTAGDNQPQHF.

The chain links TRBV5-5 to TRBJ1-4; D unresolved. V was clipped by 0 bases and J by 7 bases, with 13 bases between them. CDR1 is SGHKS and CDR2 is YYEKEE in the germline V gene (reference sequence). CDR3 length: 15 residues. CDR3 bases: TGTGCCAGCAGCTTGGGGCGACCTTCAGGTGAAAAACTGTTTTTT. This encodes CASSLGRPSGEKLFF.

The count of this clone is one. The rearrangement links TRBV4-2 to TRBJ1-4, with a possible D match to TRBD1 (6 bases). Deletions cut 4 bases from V and 7 bases from J, with 16 bases between. CDR1 and CDR2 from the germline V gene are LGHNA and YNFKEQ. The CDR3 is made up of 15 amino acids. In DNA form, the CDR3 reads TGTGCCAGCAGCCCCCTTGGGCAGGGGAGTGAAAAACTGTTTTTT. This sequence encodes CASSPLGQGSEKLFF.

J is TRBJ2-6 and V is TRBV1; whether TRBD1, the table's D call, matches the DNA was not checked. TRBV1 is designated a pseudogene. The CDR3 runs to 20 residues. The CDR3 is CTSSPRGTDQTQAGANVLTF. Written as DNA, the CDR3 is TGCACCAGCAGCCCCCGGGGGACAGACCAGACCCAGGCTGGGGCCAACGTCCTGACTTTC.

The chain uses TRBV11-1 and TRBJ1-1; D call uncertain. The CDR3 length is 12 residues. From germline, CDR1 is SGHAT and CDR2 FQDESV (reference sequence). The V end was cut by 8 bases, the J end by 0 bases, with 7 bases between. The CDR3 region is CASRSMNTEAFF. The CDR3 DNA reads TGTGCCAGCCGGAGTATGAACACTGAAGCTTTCTTT.

The gene calls are TRBV5-1 and TRBJ2-1; 7 bases align to TRBD1. The CDR3 runs to 21 residues. Losses at the gene ends were 0 bases for V and 15 bases for J; bases not matched to a gene: 33. Per germline, CDR1 SGHRS and CDR2 YFSETQ. The DNA for the CDR3 is TGCGCCAGCAGCTTGGAGTTCTGGGGACAGCGGACATTCACCGGGCCCCCGGTCCGGTTCTTC. Residues: CASSLEFWGQRTFTGPPVRFF.

This clone was detected a few times. For the CDR3, the DNA is TGTGCCAGCAGCTTGTTGAGACAGGGGGCTTTCGGCACAGATACGCAGTATTTT. Amino acids: CASSLLRQGAFGTDTQYF. The chain links TRBV7-2 to TRBJ2-3, with TRBD1 matching 10 bases. The ends lost 3 bases at V and 1 base at J; junction bases unmatched: 10. This CDR3 region has 18 residues. The germline gives CDR1 SGHTA, CDR2 FQGNSA.

The chain recombines TRBV2 with TRBJ1-2, with a tentative D call TRBD1 (6 bases). The CDR3 spans 12 residues. From germline, CDR1 is SNHLY and CDR2 FYNNEI. V was shortened by 7 bases and J by 6 bases, with 12 bases between the two germline ends. DNA of the CDR3: TGTGCCAGCAATTTTAACAGGGATGGCTACACCTTC. It yields the protein CASNFNRDGYTF.